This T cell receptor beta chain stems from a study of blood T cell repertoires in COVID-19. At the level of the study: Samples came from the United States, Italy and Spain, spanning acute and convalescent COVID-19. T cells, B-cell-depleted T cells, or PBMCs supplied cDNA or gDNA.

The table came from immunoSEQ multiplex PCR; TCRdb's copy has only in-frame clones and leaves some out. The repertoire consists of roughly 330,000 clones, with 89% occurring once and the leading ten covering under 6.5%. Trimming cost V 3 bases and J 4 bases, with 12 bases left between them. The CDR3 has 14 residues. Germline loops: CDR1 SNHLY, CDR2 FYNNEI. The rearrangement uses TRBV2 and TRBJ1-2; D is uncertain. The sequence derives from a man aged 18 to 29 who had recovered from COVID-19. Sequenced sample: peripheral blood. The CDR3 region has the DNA TGTGCCAGCAGTGAGGGTTTGGGGAGCTATGGCTACACCTTC. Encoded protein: CASSEGLGSYGYTF.